The clone carrying this T cell receptor (beta chain) has only a few counts. As yet, its antigen is unknown. One end of the junction varies from germline; a read error may be responsible. Per the original methods: It was from CDR3 differences across clinicopathological groups that a distant-metastasis classifier for papillary thyroid cancer was built. TCRdb re-clonotyped the PCR reads via MiXCR. TCRdb, not the original authors, processed these V and J calls. The sample gives 6,000 to 7,000 clones, around 31% of which show up once; about 37% is in the top ten. No patient received treatment before thyroid surgery. These data belong to a study of metastatic and nonmetastatic thyroid tumors. Across the whole study: Blood and tumor or nodule tissue repertoires from malignant and benign thyroid patients were compared.

Study results and caveats: Reports indicated that malignant thyroid tumors showed significantly higher TCR beta diversity than benign nodules did, in blood and tumor.

This TCR was sampled from a male donor with papillary thyroid cancer or a benign thyroid nodule (not recorded which). Some clones in this sample may be carry-over from other donors' samples. Specimen: adjacent normal tissue.

The CDR3 coding sequence is TGTGCCAGCAGTGAACGGCGTTTGGAGGGGGTAGTTGTGTTCTTT. Its protein product is CASSERRLEGVVVFF. The V call is TRBV6-1, the J call TRBJ2-1; perhaps D is TRBD1 or TRBD2 (6 bases each). Germline assignment: CDR1 MNHNS and CDR2 SASEGT. The CDR3 length is 15 residues.